The present T cell receptor (beta chain) was sequenced within a study of blood T cells in healthy people across ages. For the second PCR, which ran for roughly 7 to 11 cycles, a sample-barcoded 5' primer and a J-beta primer mix were used. TCRdb itself ran the 5' RACE reads through MiXCR, one entry per CDR3 protein. The data show 600,000 to 850,000 distinct CDR3 sequences, roughly 25% seen once. This clonotype was counted only a few times. The target antigen is unknown. General study points: Roughly linearly, TCR beta diversity per million T cells fell as age increased.

These data also featured in a second study, about T cells of mothers and their children.

Sequencing input: blood. The clonotype originates from a boy aged 5-17 years in good health.

CDR3 loop: CASSRIGDIYEQYF. The CDR3 region has the DNA TGTGCCAGCAGCCGCATAGGGGATATCTACGAGCAGTACTTC. V gene TRBV5-6 combines with J gene TRBJ2-5, with TRBD1 as a possible D gene (5 bases). With the DNA end fitting TRBJ2-7 better, the J assignment may be wrong. The germline gives CDR1 SGHDT, CDR2 YYEEEE. The CDR3 runs 14 residues.